These 14 T cell receptor beta chains were all obtained from the same sample, sequenced in a study of T cell repertoires in cytomegalovirus infection. TCRdb used MiXCR to reprocess the reads, holding one entry per CDR3 protein. The data show 250,000 to 300,000 distinct CDR3 sequences, with around 8.7% seen just once and over 12% held by the top ten. The specimen sequenced was PBMCs. The receptors originated from a human donor in good health (CMV status not recorded). Some clones in this sample may be carry-over from other donors' samples.

This clonotype was picked up many times. The chain couples TRBV3-1 to TRBJ2-2; D not certain. The CDR3 is 11 residues long. Between the trimmed V and J ends, which lost 3 bases and 5 bases, there was a span of 1 base. Germline V gene sequence: CDR1 LGHDT, CDR2 YNNKEL (reference sequence). CDR3 in amino acids: CASSQTGELFF. The CDR3 DNA sequence: TGTGCCAGCAGCCAGACCGGGGAGCTGTTTTTT.

At least ten counts were recorded for this clonotype. The V gene is TRBV28, the J gene TRBJ2-6; D remains unclear. Between the trimmed V and J ends, which lost 5 bases and 1 base, there was a span of 3 bases. Germline-derived CDR1 and CDR2 are MDHEN and SYDVKM. This CDR3 spans 13 amino acids. The CDR3 DNA sequence: TGTGCCAGCAGTAGATCTGGGGCCAACGTCCTGACTTTC. Protein product: CASSRSGANVLTF. The variable domain in full, completed from reference TRBV28 and TRBJ2-6, reads DVKVTQSSRYLVKRTGEKVFLECVQDMDHENMFWYRQDPGLGLRLIYFSYDVKMKEKGDIPEGYSVSREKKERFSLILESASTNQTSMYLCASSRSGANVLTFGAGSRLTVL.

The sample holds many counts of this clonotype. The chain couples TRBV7-2 to TRBJ2-2; D not resolved. Germline V gene data show CDR1 as SGHTA and CDR2 as FQGNSA. The CDR3 is 12 residues long. Trimming cost V 1 base and J 13 bases, with 10 bases left between them. The CDR3 DNA is TGTGCCAGCAGCTTAGGGCCGGTTGGGCTGTTTTTT. Residues: CASSLGPVGLFF.

This clonotype was seen many times. The J gene is TRBJ1-1, the V gene TRBV7-2; no firm D call. Trimming left V 4 bases short and J 6 bases short, with 18 bases between. This CDR3 comprises 15 residues. The germline CDR1 and CDR2 sequences are SGHTA and FQGNSA. Here the CDR3 DNA reads TGTGCCAGCAGCTCAACCCAATCCCGGAGGCCTGAAGCTTTCTTT. Protein sequence: CASSSTQSRRPEAFF.

There are many counts of this clonotype. The V call is TRBV6-2 or TRBV6-3, the J call TRBJ1-2; no definite D call. The length of the CDR3 is 14 residues. Germline CDR1 MNHEY, CDR2 SVGEGT. Trimming removed 4 bases from V and 4 bases from J, with 13 bases in between. The CDR3 coding sequence is TGTGCCAGCAGTTCAAGTTCAGCGACCTATGGCTACACCTTC. It is translated as CASSSSSATYGYTF.

At least ten counts were recorded for this clonotype. The chain carries TRBV11-2 and TRBJ2-1, with D hard to call. The CDR3 consists of 14 residues. Germline CDR1 is SGHAT and CDR2 is FQNNGV. The V and J ends lost 5 bases and 6 bases respectively, with 14 bases between them. The chain's CDR3 is CASSRGPLINEQFF. The CDR3 DNA follows: TGTGCCAGCAGCCGCGGACCGCTGATCAATGAGCAGTTCTTC.

This clonotype was seen a handful of times. V and J are TRBV29-1 and TRBJ1-3; 9 bases line up with TRBD1. CDR1 is SQVTM and CDR2 is ANQGSEA in the germline V gene. The CDR3 has 13 residues. With 6 bases clipped from V and 4 bases from J, the junction kept 4 bases outside the gene matches. The CDR3 protein is CSVEDRGGNTIYF. In DNA, the CDR3 is TGCAGCGTAGAGGACAGGGGCGGAAACACCATATATTTT.

This clonotype has at least ten counts. This chain joins TRBV28 and TRBJ1-1; D may be TRBD1 (5 bases). Germline CDR1 reads MDHEN; CDR2 reads SYDVKM. V lost 4 bases and J 1 base, leaving 13 bases between the germline ends. There are 15 residues in the CDR3. The chain's CDR3 is CASSSYRSQNTEAFF. CDR3 in DNA: TGTGCCAGCAGTTCGTACAGGAGCCAGAACACTGAAGCTTTCTTT.

This clonotype was observed a handful of times. This chain links TRBV11-2 with TRBJ2-7; TRBD2 is a possible D gene (5 bases). Germline CDR1 and CDR2: SGHAT and FQNNGV. This CDR3 contains 11 residues. V was shortened by 5 bases and J by 6 bases, with 8 bases between the two germline ends. The CDR3 protein is CASSAGIEQYF. The CDR3 DNA follows: TGTGCCAGCAGCGCCGGGATCGAGCAGTACTTC.

The V gene is TRBV28, the J gene TRBJ2-7; 8 bases are a match to TRBD2. The length of the CDR3 is 14 residues. Germline loops: CDR1 MDHEN, CDR2 SYDVKM. J was trimmed by 6 bases and V by 3 bases; bases with no gene match: 7. The CDR3 is CASSFERERREQYF. In DNA form, the CDR3 reads TGTGCCAGCAGTTTCGAGCGGGAGCGGCGCGAGCAGTACTTC.

There are many counts of this clonotype. V and J are TRBV12-3 or TRBV12-4 and TRBJ2-2; D gene uncertain. The CDR3 sequence is 15 residues long. The ends were cut back, 5 bases at V and 1 base at J, with 11 bases in the middle. The CDR3: CASSPRQRNTGELFF. CDR3 in DNA: TGTGCCAGCAGTCCAAGGCAGCGGAACACCGGGGAGCTGTTTTTT.

The DNA of the CDR3 is TGTGCCAGCAGCTTAGCGGGAGGGAGTAAAAATGAGCAGTTCTTC. Its translation: CASSLAGGSKNEQFF. The V call is TRBV7-9, the J call TRBJ2-1; 7 bases are shared with TRBD2. The CDR3 has 15 residues. With V trimmed by 0 bases and J by 7 bases, 6 bases remained unmatched. The germline V gene encodes CDR1 SEHNR and CDR2 FQNEAQ (reference sequence).

This clonotype was found many times. The rearrangement links TRBV7-6 to TRBJ2-5, with D perhaps TRBD1 (6 bases). The germline CDR1 and CDR2 sequences are SGHVS and FNYEAQ. The CDR3 loop spans 14 amino acids. V was cut by 2 bases and J by 5 bases, with 12 bases left in between. The CDR3 here is CASSLNRVEETQYF. CDR3 DNA sequence: TGTGCCAGCAGCTTAAACAGGGTGGAGGAGACCCAGTACTTC. Full variable domain (missing parts from reference TRBV7-6 and TRBJ2-5): GAGVSQSPRYKVTKRGQDVALRCDPISGHVSLYWYRQALGQGPEFLTYFNYEAQQDKSGLPNDRFSAERPEGSISTLTIQRTEQRDSAMYRCASSLNRVEETQYFGPGTRLLVL.

The chain links TRBV5-6 to TRBJ2-5; 9 nucleotides match TRBD1. V dropped 0 bases and J dropped 3; count of bases not matched to a gene: 3. Looked up from germline, CDR1 is SGHDT and CDR2 is YYEEEE. The CDR3 totals 15 residues. The chain's CDR3 is CASSLEWDREETQYF. DNA of the CDR3: TGTGCCAGCAGCTTGGAGTGGGACAGGGAAGAGACCCAGTACTTC.